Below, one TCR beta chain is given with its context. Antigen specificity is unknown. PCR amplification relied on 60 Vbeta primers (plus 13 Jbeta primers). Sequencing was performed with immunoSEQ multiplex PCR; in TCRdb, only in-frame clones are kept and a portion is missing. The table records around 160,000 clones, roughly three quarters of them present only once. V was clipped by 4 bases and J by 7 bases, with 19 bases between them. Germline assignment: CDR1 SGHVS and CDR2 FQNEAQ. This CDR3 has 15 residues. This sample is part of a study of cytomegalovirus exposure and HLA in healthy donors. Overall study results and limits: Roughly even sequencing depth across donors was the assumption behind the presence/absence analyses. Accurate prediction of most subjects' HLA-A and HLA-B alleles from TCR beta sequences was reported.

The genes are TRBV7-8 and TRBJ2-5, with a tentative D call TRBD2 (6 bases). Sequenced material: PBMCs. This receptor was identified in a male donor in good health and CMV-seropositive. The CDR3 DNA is TGTGCCAGCAGCTCCGCCGGTCCGGGGGTGGGGACCCAGTACTTC. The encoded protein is CASSSAGPGVGTQYF.